This T cell receptor (beta chain) was captured in a study of blood T cells in healthy people across ages. Study-wide results and caveats: Among long-lived donors, naive CD4+ cells were more numerous and diversity higher than in aged donors.

This CDR3 has 16 residues. V lost 4 bases and J lost 0, with 14 bases in between. The V gene's germline CDR1 is MNHNY and CDR2 SVGAGI (reference sequence). Each individual donor underwent a draw of approximately 9.8 milliliters of peripheral blood. This clonotype has just a few counts. The antigen is unknown. Sample-barcoded 5' priming and a J-beta primer mix drove a second PCR of about 6 to 12 cycles. Each CDR3 protein is one row after TCRdb ran MiXCR on the 5' RACE reads. Counted here are approximately 1,700,000 distinct CDR3 sequences, more than 35% occurring once; the ten biggest clones make up roughly 23%.

This receptor was identified in a human donor in good health. The V gene is TRBV6-6, the J gene TRBJ2-3, with D possibly called TRBD1 or TRBD2 (6 bases each). Sequencing was carried out using blood. This chain's CDR3 is CASSWLRGTSTDTQYF. The CDR3 DNA reads as TGTGCCAGCAGTTGGCTGAGGGGGACTAGCACAGATACGCAGTATTTT.